A selection of T cell receptor beta chains follows, all from one sample in a study of regulatory T cells in long-lasting Graves disease. TCRdb re-analysed the multiplex PCR reads in MiXCR, keeping a single row per CDR3 protein. The sample gives about 340,000 distinct CDR3 sequences, 15% to 20% of which show up once; around 30% is in the top ten. The sample here was peripheral blood mononuclear cells (PBMCs), taken when the disease was refractory, from a patient treated with antithyroid drugs. The receptors stem from a female donor with Graves disease. Each CDR3 is given with its conserved first and last residue. A D gene is named only where the DNA matches it firmly. Expanded clones are given a class, and other clones once, few, many or no size at all.

cdr3_aa cdr3_nt v_call clone_size j_call d_call
CASSSAPGLADTNTGELFF TGTGCCAGCTCATCTGCGCCGGGACTAGCGGATACGAACACCGGGGAGCTGTTTTTT TRBV18 - TRBJ2-2 TRBD2
CASSELAETYEQYF TGTGCCAGCAGTGAACTAGCGGAAACCTACGAGCAGTACTTC TRBV6-1 many TRBJ2-7 TRBD2
CASSSWTSGGARDTQYF TGTGCCAGCAGCTCCTGGACTAGCGGGGGGGCGAGAGATACGCAGTATTTT TRBV11-2 few TRBJ2-3 TRBD2
CSARDGGAFGNTIYF TGCAGTGCTAGAGATGGGGGCGCGTTTGGAAACACCATATATTTT TRBV20-1 many TRBJ1-3 -
CSARSVTGKSYEQYF TGCAGTGCTAGATCCGTGACAGGGAAGTCCTACGAGCAGTACTTC TRBV20-1 many TRBJ2-7 TRBD1
CASSFSGGVTEKLFF TGTGCCAGCAGCTTCTCAGGGGGGGTGACGGAAAAACTGTTTTTT TRBV12-3/TRBV12-4 few TRBJ1-4 TRBD1
CASSPNRDGEKLFF TGCGCCAGCAGCCCAAACCGTGACGGAGAAAAACTGTTTTTT TRBV5-1 many TRBJ1-4 -
CASTQSPKNQPQHF TGTGCCAGCACCCAATCGCCAAAAAATCAGCCCCAGCATTTT TRBV6-2/TRBV6-3 - TRBJ1-5 -
CSAFSGSAGGYGYTF TGCAGTGCTTTTTCGGGGTCGGCAGGGGGTTATGGCTACACCTTC TRBV20-1 many TRBJ1-2 TRBD1
CASSLGGGYNEQFF TGTGCCAGCTCACTCGGGGGAGGGTACAATGAGCAGTTCTTC TRBV18 - TRBJ2-1 TRBD2
CASSFSGLAGGPYEQYF TGTGCCAGCAGTTTTTCGGGACTAGCGGGGGGACCCTACGAGCAGTACTTC TRBV12-3/TRBV12-4 many TRBJ2-7 TRBD2
CASSTQGARNTIYF TGTGCCAGCAGTACCCAGGGGGCGCGAAACACCATATATTTT TRBV28 - TRBJ1-3 TRBD1
CAWRHPTGTGGGYTF TGTGCCTGGCGACATCCCACCGGGACAGGGGGCGGCTACACCTTC TRBV30 - TRBJ1-2 TRBD1
CASSLGGPGEAFF TGTGCCAGCAGTTTGGGGGGGCCGGGTGAAGCTTTCTTT TRBV27 many TRBJ1-1 -
CSVLPRGRSWETQYF TGCAGTGTCCTCCCCCGGGGGAGGTCTTGGGAGACCCAGTACTTC TRBV20-1 many TRBJ2-5 -
CASSPLVDHEQYF TGTGCCAGCTCACCCCTCGTGGACCACGAGCAGTACTTC TRBV18 - TRBJ2-7 -
CASSPGSGGAETQYF TGTGCCAGCAGCCCAGGGAGCGGGGGGGCAGAGACCCAGTACTTC TRBV7-2 many TRBJ2-5 TRBD2
CASSKRGGNTEAFF TGTGCCAGCAGTAAACGAGGTGGGAACACTGAAGCTTTCTTT TRBV6-1 - TRBJ1-1 -
CASSLPWPTGVNYGYTF TGTGCCAGCAGCTTACCATGGCCGACAGGGGTTAACTATGGCTACACCTTC TRBV7-2 many TRBJ1-2 TRBD1
CTSRLGYNEQFF TGTACCAGCCGATTAGGGTACAATGAGCAGTTCTTC TRBV28 - TRBJ2-1 -
CASAEVNYGYTF TGTGCCAGCGCTGAGGTTAACTATGGCTACACCTTC TRBV5-6 few TRBJ1-2 -
CATSDGAEPYGYTF TGTGCCACCAGTGATGGGGCAGAGCCTTATGGCTACACCTTC TRBV24-1 few TRBJ1-2 -
CASKTAHSTDTQYF TGTGCCAGCAAGACCGCGCATTCCACAGATACGCAGTATTTT TRBV6-1 - TRBJ2-3 -
CASSPRDRVGYSNQPQHF TGCGCCAGCAGCCCCCGGGACAGGGTGGGTTATAGCAATCAGCCCCAGCATTTT TRBV4-3 many TRBJ1-5 TRBD1
CASSPGQTINEKLFF TGTGCCAGTAGCCCCGGACAGACAATTAATGAAAAACTGTTTTTT TRBV19 - TRBJ1-4 -
CASSLFGTANTGELFF TGTGCCAGCAGTCTCTTTGGGACGGCGAACACCGGGGAGCTGTTTTTT TRBV6-1 few TRBJ2-2 -
CSATVDRGLANEF TGCAGTGCTACCGTAGACAGGGGGTTAGCCAATGAATTT TRBV20-1 - TRBJ1-4 TRBD1
CASSGTRSSYNSPLHF TGTGCCAGCAGTGGAACCCGTAGCTCCTATAATTCACCCCTCCACTTT TRBV25-1 - TRBJ1-6 -
CSVELQGSHTEAFF TGCAGCGTTGAATTACAGGGATCACACACTGAAGCTTTCTTT TRBV29-1 many TRBJ1-1 -
CASSYSGTGVYNEQFF TGTGCCAGCAGTTACTCCGGGACAGGGGTTTACAATGAGCAGTTCTTC TRBV6-2/TRBV6-3 - TRBJ2-1 TRBD1
CASSTSHRASYEQYF TGTGCCAGTAGTACCAGTCACAGGGCCTCCTACGAGCAGTACTTC TRBV19 - TRBJ2-7 -